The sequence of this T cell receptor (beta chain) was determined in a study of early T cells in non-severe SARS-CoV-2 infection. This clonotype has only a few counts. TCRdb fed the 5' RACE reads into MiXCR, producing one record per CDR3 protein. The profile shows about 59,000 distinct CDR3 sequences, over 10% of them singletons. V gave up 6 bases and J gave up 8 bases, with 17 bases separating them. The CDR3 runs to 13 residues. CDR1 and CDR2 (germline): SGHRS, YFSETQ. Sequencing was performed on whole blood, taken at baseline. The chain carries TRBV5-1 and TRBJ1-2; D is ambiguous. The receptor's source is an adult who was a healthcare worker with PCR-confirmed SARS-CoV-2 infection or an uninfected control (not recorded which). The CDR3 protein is CASTPSGEGGYTF. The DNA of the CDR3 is TGCGCCAGCACTCCCTCCGGGGAGGGAGGCTACACCTTC.